Presented here are 12 T cell receptor beta chains from one specimen sequenced in a study of blood T cell repertoires in COVID-19. This table comes from immunoSEQ multiplex PCR, and its TCRdb copy is limited to in-frame clones, with some not included. This repertoire shows 80,000 to 100,000 clones, less than 85% found once; its top ten account for approximately 10%. Sequencing used peripheral blood. The source of these receptors is a woman in her 70s with acute or convalescent COVID-19.

This clone was counted between two and nine times. CDR3 residues: CASSGWGGGNQPQHF. The CDR3 DNA follows: TGTGCCAGTAGTGGCTGGGGCGGAGGCAATCAGCCCCAGCATTTT. The chain is built from TRBV19 and TRBJ1-5; D is perhaps TRBD1 (5 bases). The CDR3 totals 15 residues. In germline, CDR1 is LNHDA, CDR2 SQIVND (reference sequence). Deletions cut 5 bases from V and 2 bases from J, with 13 bases between.

J is TRBJ2-3 and V is TRBV6-1; 10 bases line up with TRBD2. CDR1 is MNHNS, CDR2 SASEGT, per germline. The CDR3 sequence is 14 residues long. V was clipped by 4 bases and J by 3 bases; unmatched bases: 1. The CDR3 DNA is TGTGCCAGCAGTGTAGCGGGGGGTACAGATACGCAGTATTTT. Encoded protein: CASSVAGGTDTQYF.

This chain links TRBV27 with TRBJ2-1; 9 bases line up with TRBD1. Losses at the gene ends were 4 bases for V and 3 bases for J; bases not matched to a gene: 4. CDR1 is MNHEY and CDR2 is SMNVEV in the germline V gene (reference sequence). The CDR3 is 15 amino acids. The CDR3 DNA sequence: TGTGCCAGCAGTTATCCGGGACAGGGCTACAATGAGCAGTTCTTC. Translating it yields CASSYPGQGYNEQFF.

This clone turned up a few times. The same CDR3 arises from other DNA sequences in this sample as well. The chain joins TRBV5-1 to TRBJ2-1; 13 bases are a match to TRBD2. The V gene end was trimmed by 5 bases and the J gene end by 5 bases; junction bases not matched to a gene: 4. The CDR3 spans 15 residues. Germline V gene data show CDR1 as SGHRS and CDR2 as YFSETQ. The CDR3 DNA follows: TGCGCCAGCAGGGCGGGACTAGCGGGGAACAATGAGCAGTTCTTC. The encoded protein is CASRAGLAGNNEQFF.

This clone was counted a few times. The gene calls are TRBV5-5 and TRBJ2-2; 7 bases are a match to TRBD1. The CDR3 sequence is 14 residues long. In germline, CDR1 is SGHKS, CDR2 YYEKEE (reference sequence). J gave up 4 bases and V 0 bases, and 0 bases lay outside the gene matches. CDR3 region: CASSLAGGTGELFF. For the CDR3, the DNA is TGTGCCAGCAGCTTGGCAGGGGGCACCGGGGAGCTGTTTTTT.

The chain couples TRBV12-3 or TRBV12-4 to TRBJ1-2; maybe TRBD1 (5 bases). Trimming cost V 3 bases and J 5 bases, with 10 bases left between them. This CDR3 is 13 amino acids long. This CDR3 reads CASSFQGGYGYTF. The CDR3 region has the DNA TGTGCCAGCAGTTTCCAGGGAGGGTATGGCTACACCTTC.

The gene calls are TRBV4-2 and TRBJ1-1, with TRBD1 identical over 7 bases. With V trimmed by 3 bases and J by 5 bases, 6 bases remained unmatched. The V gene's germline CDR1 is LGHNA and CDR2 YNFKEQ. The CDR3 sequence is 14 residues long. DNA of the CDR3: TGTGCCAGCAGCCACGGACAGGTTGCGACTGAAGCTTTCTTT. Its translation: CASSHGQVATEAFF.

J is TRBJ1-1 and V is TRBV7-2; maybe TRBD1 (6 bases). V was pared by 3 bases and J by 0 bases, with 14 bases between. The CDR3 consists of 16 residues. The germline V gene has CDR1 SGHTA and CDR2 FQGNSA. CDR3 in DNA: TGTGCCAGCAGCTTTAGGGGGTTAGGGGTGAACACTGAAGCTTTCTTT. Its protein is CASSFRGLGVNTEAFF.

V is TRBV30 and J is TRBJ1-5, with D unresolved. There are 15 residues in the CDR3. Germline V gives CDR1 GTSNPN, CDR2 SVGIG (reference sequence). The ends were cut back, 3 bases at V and 9 bases at J, with 21 bases in the middle. The CDR3 bases are TGTGCCTGGAGACTTCCCGGACTACAATCAGCGCCCCAGCATTTT. This translates into CAWRLPGLQSAPQHF.

This sequence joins TRBV6-2 or TRBV6-3 and TRBJ1-5; D uncertain. The CDR3 extends over 14 amino acids. V was pared by 0 bases and J by 6 bases, with 9 bases between. Germline V gene data show CDR1 as MNHEY and CDR2 as SVGEGT. CDR3 coding DNA: TGTGCCAGCAGTTACTCAAGTAGTGTTCAGCCCCAGCATTTT. Its protein is CASSYSSSVQPQHF.

The V call is TRBV12-3 or TRBV12-4, the J call TRBJ1-2; 8 nucleotides agree with TRBD1. J lost 8 bases, V lost 6 bases, and 2 bases had no gene match. The CDR3 is made up of 11 amino acids. CDR3 residues: CASRNRGGYTF. Written as DNA, the CDR3 is TGTGCCAGCAGGAACAGGGGGGGCTACACCTTC.

V usage is TRBV27 and J usage is TRBJ2-1, with 7 bases identical to TRBD1. Trimming cost V 2 bases and J 7 bases; bases outside gene matches: 8. This CDR3 contains 15 residues. The germline gives CDR1 MNHEY, CDR2 SMNVEV (reference sequence). DNA of the CDR3: TGTGCCAGCAGTTTACTTAGGACAGGCGAAAATGAGCAGTTCTTC. Its translation: CASSLLRTGENEQFF.